This TCR beta chain was captured in a study of cytomegalovirus exposure and HLA in healthy donors (dated by TCRdb to the late 2010s). As for the study more broadly: According to an earlier analysis of several hundred of the donors, some 170 million T cells yielded roughly 100 million unique TCR beta sequences and 276 Gb of sequence data. On average, about 200,000 unique TCR beta nucleotide sequences were sequenced per donor among 398 genotyped donors of the cohort, with roughly 18% of those sequences being non-productive. The number of donors typed differed by locus, with roughly 629-640 for A, B, C, DRB1 and DQB1, about 500 for DQA1, 600 to 610 for DPA1, and roughly 450 for DPB1. HLA typing covered class I and class II loci at four-digit resolution. To decide whether each TCR beta V gene segment behaved as functional or pseudogenic, an earlier analysis of over 500 of the donors relied on high-throughput TCR beta sequencing. All discovery cohort repertoires had been generated on a single sequencing platform. In the later analysis, no new phenotypic data were used to find candidate immune exposures; instead, reliance was placed on TCR beta sequences and their occurrence across donors. The study was designed to test whether signatures of past pathogen exposure could be identified by cataloging public T cell receptors. The study combined high-throughput TCR immunosequencing, statistical association of individual TCRs with disease status, and machine learning to predict cytomegalovirus infection status. Donor age, sex, ethnicity and CMV serostatus were collected together with the repertoire data. A later analysis re-examined previously published TCR beta repertoires from about 670 donors and added high-resolution HLA genotyping to investigate patterns of TCR occurrence. An early release that covered approximately 600 HLA-typed donors contained 250 to 350 gigabases of sequencing data and roughly 84 million unique TCR sequences. Among the roughly 400 genotyped donors, roughly 80% belonged to the genetic ancestry cluster associated with self-reported Caucasian donors. Using immunosequencing, the study profiled T cell repertoires from some 670 subjects and related those repertoires to cytomegalovirus serostatus. Along with the roughly 670-subject first cohort, a separate validation cohort of over 90 different subjects was used. Five DR-DQ haplotypes were treated as single units for association and clustering because of strong linkage in the cohort. Genome-wide SNP genotypes for about 65% of the 666 donors were used in a later genetic analysis, which treated that subset as a discovery cohort. Here is what the overall study found, with its caveats: A further reported finding was that TCR beta sequences accurately predicted the HLA-A and HLA-B alleles for most subjects in the first cohort. The authors suggested that the approach could potentially be extended to other disease states and immunological phenotypes. Sequencing depth was assumed to be roughly uniform across donors in the presence/absence analyses, though that assumption may not hold. Assigning TCR associations to individual alleles was difficult when HLA alleles, especially DR and DQ, strongly co-occurred. In an earlier analysis of 450 to 750 of the donors, most TCR beta V segments appeared in productive rearrangements about 87% or about 30% of the time, broadly matching IMGT annotations. A later genetic analysis reported fewer N-insertions in productive TCRs among donors in an Asian-associated ancestry cluster than the roughly 670-donor mean. Correlated functional status among segregating V segments might reflect linkage disequilibrium, but an unknown experimental factor could not be ruled out. According to a later analysis, TCR association rates differed among HLA loci, with DRB1 alleles showing the most associated TCRs and HLA-C alleles showing the fewest. The sequencing pipeline was judged likely to have produced a cluster of highly shared sequence variants as a technical artifact. Specific HLA alleles were associated with 15,000 to 20,000 TCR beta sequences at a false discovery rate of 0.05 in a later analysis. Several of the top co-occurrence clusters appeared to be linked to parvovirus B19, influenza, CMV and Epstein-Barr virus, according to a later analysis. Because some donors lacked HLA typing at each locus, the association tests relied only on the typed subset. According to a later analysis, most CMV-associated TCR beta chains appeared to be HLA-restricted, and the HLA associations seemed to be driven largely by CMV exposure. In a later analysis, HLA-associated TCR beta chains were found to be more clonally expanded and to have lower generation probabilities than equally common non-associated chains. Across donors, most TCR sequences were observed very rarely, whereas some public TCRs were present in many individuals. Because the 87-base-pair reads could not distinguish some IMGT-functional V segments, including TRBV6-2 and TRBV6-3, those segments were excluded. The classifier was reported to diagnose cytomegalovirus status with high specificity and sensitivity in both the original and validation cohorts. CMV serostatus was the only immune exposure information available for the cohort. V-gene and J-gene trimming of TCR beta chains was associated with a missense DCLRE1C variant in a later genetic analysis, and the association was replicated in an independent cohort. In vitro tests confirmed that a few of the cytomegalovirus-associated TCR beta chains recognize cytomegalovirus antigens. Because counts were too low, roughly 17 rarely observed V segments, including chromosome 9 orphons, were left out of the earlier analysis of 500 to 650 of the donors. In this cohort, only TCR beta chains were sequenced, and detectable features were limited by the absence of alpha or paired-chain data. A total of 150 or so TCR beta chains were listed by the study as associated with cytomegalovirus.

The cohort comprised some 730 healthy bone marrow donors. All cohort members were sampled while nominally healthy, although unrecorded immune exposures were likely present. The donor was CMV seronegative and belonged to the group of 350 or so seronegative cohort members. A peripheral blood sample was provided by each donor, and peripheral blood mononuclear cells were used for TCR beta sequencing. The Qiagen DNeasy Blood Extraction Kit was used to extract genomic DNA from the blood cell samples. The CDR3 sequence holds 15 residues, the cysteine and phenylalanine included. Solely the CDR3 DNA is kept, with 45 bases framed from the first base. The germline V and J ends show losses of 6 bases and 3 bases respectively, and no gene match explains 11 bases of the junction. From a lookup of the germline V gene (reference sequence), CDR1 and CDR2 are MNHEY and SMNVEV. Library creation used the immunoSEQ multiplex PCR assay. The multiplex PCR relied on a mix of 60 forward primers for TCR Vbeta segments and 13 reverse primers for TCR Jbeta segments. Amplification of the CDR3 region of rearranged TCR beta genes was performed with a multiplex PCR assay on genomic DNA. On the Illumina HiSeq System, the amplified TCR beta libraries were sequenced as 87-base-pair reads. Per the source publication's procedure: A later analysis counted about 80 million unique TCR beta chains across the 666 repertoires, and 10 million to 11 million of these chains were shared by at least two donors. Raw reads were error-corrected and collapsed into unique sequences by a nearest-neighbor algorithm in which closely related sequences were merged to remove PCR and sequencing errors. V, D and J gene segments were assigned by aligning CDR3 sequences to IMGT reference sequences. For a sequence to be retained, a match of at least six nucleotides to both a V gene segment and a J gene segment was required. A rearrangement was called productive if the CDR3 had no stop codons and remained in frame with V and J, and every other rearrangement was called non-productive. CDR3 was defined according to IMGT convention as the region running from the second conserved V-encoded cysteine to the conserved J-encoded phenylalanine. The earlier analysis of roughly 590 of the donors excluded sequences that lacked an unambiguous match to a single V gene segment. In an earlier analysis of some 590 of the donors, V segments were called functional above 56.7% productive rearrangements and were called segregating when the between-donor standard deviation exceeded 5%. To diagnose cytomegalovirus status from the catalog of TCR beta chain sequences, a statistical classification framework was built. V and J gene assignment, in a later analysis, came from comparing TCR nucleotide sequences with IMGT/GENE-DB human TR gene sequences. A later analysis assigned CDR3 sequences and most-parsimonious VDJ recombination scenarios with the TCRdist pipeline. In a later analysis, each TCR beta chain was defined by its CDR3 amino acid sequence together with its V-gene family, and reads without a unique V-gene family were excluded. A later analysis removed 550 to 700 highly shared, low-generation-probability nucleotide sequences to deal with suspected cross-contamination and a sequencing artifact. A later analysis calculated a clonal expansion index for each public chain from normalized within-repertoire ranks of inferred template counts. Generation probabilities in a later analysis came from a VDJ recombination model fitted to out-of-frame rearrangements, and those results were checked against IGoR. In a later analysis, hypergeometric tests were used to score TCR-TCR, TCR-HLA and TCR-CMV co-occurrence, with a repertoire-size bias correction applied to TCR pairs. False discovery rates were estimated in a later analysis by permuting HLA or CMV assignments 20 times. In a later analysis, co-occurring TCRs were grouped with DBSCAN, and TCRdist sequence similarity was added when clustering was performed within HLA-allele-positive subsets. For co-occurrence clustering, repertoires with fewer than 30,000 or more than 120,000 public chains were excluded, along with several repertoires with anomalous nucleotide sharing. TCRdb's version of the immuneACCESS table is confined to in-frame rearrangements and falls short of the full clone set. An unresolved V gene accounts for under half of the shortfall where checked; the remainder is of unknown origin. The DNA was the basis for D and trimming; V, J and clone size are from that table. Present in this sample are approximately 180,000 clones, around 81% of which were seen just once. The ten largest clones capture less than 2% of the sample.

This clone appeared a single time. Its antigen remains unidentified. Per-base quality was not reported, and no clone a single base away is much larger than it. Sequenced: PBMCs. The source is a man in his late teens or twenties in good health and CMV-seronegative. Here the chain combines TRBV27 and TRBJ2-7, with TRBD1 matching 7 junction bases. The CDR3 protein is CASRRSRDSGYEQYF. The sequenced DNA is TGTGCCAGCAGACGGAGCCGGGACAGTGGCTACGAGCAGTACTTC.